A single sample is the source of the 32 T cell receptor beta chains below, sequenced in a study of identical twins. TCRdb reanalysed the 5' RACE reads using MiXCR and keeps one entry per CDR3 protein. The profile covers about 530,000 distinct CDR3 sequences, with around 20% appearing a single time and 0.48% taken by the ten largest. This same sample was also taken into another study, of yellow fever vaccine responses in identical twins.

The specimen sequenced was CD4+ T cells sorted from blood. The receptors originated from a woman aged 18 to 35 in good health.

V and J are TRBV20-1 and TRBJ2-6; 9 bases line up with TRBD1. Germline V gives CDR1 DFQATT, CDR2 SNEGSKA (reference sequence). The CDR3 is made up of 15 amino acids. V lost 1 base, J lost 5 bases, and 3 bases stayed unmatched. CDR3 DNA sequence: TGCAGTGCTAGAGGGACAGGGGAGAGGGCCAACGTCCTGACTTTC. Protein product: CSARGTGERANVLTF.

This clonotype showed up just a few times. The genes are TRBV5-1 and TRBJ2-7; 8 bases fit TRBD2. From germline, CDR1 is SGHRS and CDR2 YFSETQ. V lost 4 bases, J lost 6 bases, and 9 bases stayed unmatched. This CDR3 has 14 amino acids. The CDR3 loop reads CASSPGLELREQYF. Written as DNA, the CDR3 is TGCGCCAGCAGCCCGGGACTAGAGCTCCGCGAGCAGTACTTC.

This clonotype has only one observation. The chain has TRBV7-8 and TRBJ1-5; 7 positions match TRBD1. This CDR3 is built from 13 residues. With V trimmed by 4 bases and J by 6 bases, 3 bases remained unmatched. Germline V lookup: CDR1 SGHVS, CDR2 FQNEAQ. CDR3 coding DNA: TGTGCCAGCAGCTACAGGGGATTTCAGCCCCAGCATTTT. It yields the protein CASSYRGFQPQHF. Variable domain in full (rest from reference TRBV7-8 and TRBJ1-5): GAGVSQSPRYKVAKRGQDVALRCDPISGHVSLFWYQQALGQGPEFLTYFQNEAQLDKSGLPSDRFFAERPEGSVSTLKIQRTQQEDSAVYLCASSYRGFQPQHFGDGTRLSIL.

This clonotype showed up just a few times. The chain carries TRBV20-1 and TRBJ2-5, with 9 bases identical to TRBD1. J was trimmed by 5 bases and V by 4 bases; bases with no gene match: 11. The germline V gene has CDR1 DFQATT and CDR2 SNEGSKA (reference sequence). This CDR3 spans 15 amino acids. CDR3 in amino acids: CSANPGQGVRETQYF. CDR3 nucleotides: TGCAGTGCTAACCCGGGACAGGGAGTTCGGGAGACCCAGTACTTC.

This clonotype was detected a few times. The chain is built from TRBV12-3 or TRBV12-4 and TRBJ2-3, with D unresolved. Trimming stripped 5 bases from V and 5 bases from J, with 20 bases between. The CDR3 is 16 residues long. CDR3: CASSPRANQVVDTQYF. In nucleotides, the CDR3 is TGTGCCAGCAGTCCAAGAGCGAACCAGGTGGTAGATACGCAGTATTTT.

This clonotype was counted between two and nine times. CDR3 DNA: TGTGCCATTCTAGAAGGGGGGGATCAGCCCCAGCATTTT. Translated, it gives CAILEGGDQPQHF. This sequence joins TRBV2 and TRBJ1-5, with D possibly being TRBD1 (6 bases). There are 13 residues in the CDR3. Trimming took 10 bases from V and 5 from J, leaving 15 bases between them. Germline V gene data show CDR1 as SNHLY and CDR2 as FYNNEI.

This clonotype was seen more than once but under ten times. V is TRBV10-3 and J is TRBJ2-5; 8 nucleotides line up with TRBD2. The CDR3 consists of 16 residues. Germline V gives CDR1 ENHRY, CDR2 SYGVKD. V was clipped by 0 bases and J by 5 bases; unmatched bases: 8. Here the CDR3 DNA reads TGTGCCATCAGTGAGTCTCCGAGCGGGGGTCGGGAGACCCAGTACTTC. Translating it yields CAISESPSGGRETQYF.

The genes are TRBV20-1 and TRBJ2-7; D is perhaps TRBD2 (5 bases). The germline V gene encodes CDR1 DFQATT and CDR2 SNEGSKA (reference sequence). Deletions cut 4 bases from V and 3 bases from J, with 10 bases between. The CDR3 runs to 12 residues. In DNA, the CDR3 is TGCAGTGCTATTAACCGGGACTACGAGCAGTACGTC. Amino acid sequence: CSAINRDYEQYV.

The CDR3 DNA is TGTGCCAGCAGCTTAGTCGTTCTCGCAGGACAAGAGACCCAGTACTTC. This translates into CASSLVVLAGQETQYF. V gene TRBV7-9 combines with J gene TRBJ2-5; the D is unclear. CDR1 SEHNR and CDR2 FQNEAQ come from the germline V gene (reference sequence). CDR3 size: 16 residues. Deletions cut 1 base from V and 2 bases from J, with 14 bases between.

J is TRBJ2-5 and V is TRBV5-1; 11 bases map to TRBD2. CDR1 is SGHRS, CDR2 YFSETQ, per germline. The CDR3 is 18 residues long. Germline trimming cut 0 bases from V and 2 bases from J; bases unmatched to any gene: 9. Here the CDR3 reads CASSLGLSSGGSQETQYF. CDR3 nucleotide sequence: TGCGCCAGCAGCTTGGGGCTGTCTAGCGGGGGGTCGCAAGAGACCCAGTACTTC.

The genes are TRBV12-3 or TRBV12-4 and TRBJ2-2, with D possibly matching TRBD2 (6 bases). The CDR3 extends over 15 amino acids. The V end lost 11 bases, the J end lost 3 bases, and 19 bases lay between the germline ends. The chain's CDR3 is CASVGGSRDTGELFF. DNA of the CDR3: TGTGCCTCCGTTGGGGGGAGTAGGGACACCGGGGAGCTGTTTTTT.

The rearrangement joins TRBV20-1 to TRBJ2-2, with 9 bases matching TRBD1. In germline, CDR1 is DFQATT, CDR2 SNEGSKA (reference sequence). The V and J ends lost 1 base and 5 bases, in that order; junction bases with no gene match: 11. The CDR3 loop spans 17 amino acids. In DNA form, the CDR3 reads TGCAGTGCTAGAGCTACCACAGGGGGCAGTTCAACCGGGGAGCTGTTTTTT. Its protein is CSARATTGGSSTGELFF.

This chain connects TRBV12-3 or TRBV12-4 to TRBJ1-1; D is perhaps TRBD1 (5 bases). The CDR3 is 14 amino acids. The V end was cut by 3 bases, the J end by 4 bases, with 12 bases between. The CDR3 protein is CASSFSPRATEAFF. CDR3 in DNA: TGTGCCAGCAGTTTCTCCCCCAGGGCCACTGAAGCTTTCTTT.

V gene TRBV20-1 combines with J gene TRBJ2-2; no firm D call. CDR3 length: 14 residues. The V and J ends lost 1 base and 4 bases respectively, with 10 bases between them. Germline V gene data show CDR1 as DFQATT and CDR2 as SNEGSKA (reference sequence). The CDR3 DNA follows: TGCAGTGCTAGAGCCTCCGGGCCCACCGGGGAGCTGTTTTTT. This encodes CSARASGPTGELFF.

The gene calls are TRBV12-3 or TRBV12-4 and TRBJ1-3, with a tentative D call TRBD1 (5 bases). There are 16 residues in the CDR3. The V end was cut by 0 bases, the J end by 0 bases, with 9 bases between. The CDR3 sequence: CASSLARGVSGNTIYF. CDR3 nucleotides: TGTGCCAGCAGTTTAGCGCGGGGGGTCTCTGGAAACACCATATATTTT.

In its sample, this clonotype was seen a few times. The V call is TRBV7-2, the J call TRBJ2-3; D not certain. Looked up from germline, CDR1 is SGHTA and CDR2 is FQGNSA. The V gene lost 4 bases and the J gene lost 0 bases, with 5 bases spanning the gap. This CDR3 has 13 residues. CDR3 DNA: TGTGCCAGCAGCTGGGCTAGCACAGATACGCAGTATTTT. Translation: CASSWASTDTQYF.

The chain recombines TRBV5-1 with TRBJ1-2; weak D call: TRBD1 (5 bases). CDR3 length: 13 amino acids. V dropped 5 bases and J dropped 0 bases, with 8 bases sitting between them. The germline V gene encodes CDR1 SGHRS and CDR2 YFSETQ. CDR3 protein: CASSGTTNYGYTF. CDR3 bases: TGCGCCAGCAGTGGGACGACTAACTATGGCTACACCTTC.

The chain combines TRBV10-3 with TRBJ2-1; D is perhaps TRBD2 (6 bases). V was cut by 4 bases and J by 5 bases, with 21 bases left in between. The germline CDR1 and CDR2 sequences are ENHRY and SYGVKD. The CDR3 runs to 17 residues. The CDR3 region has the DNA TGTGCCATCAGTGGCGGAGGAGGGTCTAGCGCTGACAATGAGCAGTTCTTC. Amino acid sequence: CAISGGGGSSADNEQFF.

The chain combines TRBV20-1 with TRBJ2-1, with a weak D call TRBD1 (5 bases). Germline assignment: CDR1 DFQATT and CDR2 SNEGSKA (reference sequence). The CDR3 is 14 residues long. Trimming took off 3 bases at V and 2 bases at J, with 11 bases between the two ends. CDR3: CSASRQTAYNEQFF. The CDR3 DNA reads TGCAGTGCTAGTCGGCAGACAGCCTACAATGAGCAGTTCTTC.

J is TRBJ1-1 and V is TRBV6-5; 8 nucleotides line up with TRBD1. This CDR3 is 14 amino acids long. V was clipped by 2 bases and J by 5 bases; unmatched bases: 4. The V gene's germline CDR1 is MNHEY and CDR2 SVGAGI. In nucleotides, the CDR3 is TGTGCCAGCAGTTACCAGGGGGCGGATACTGAAGCTTTCTTT. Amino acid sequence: CASSYQGADTEAFF.

The CDR3 spells CASSTTGTGGRGTWNTEAFF. In DNA form, the CDR3 reads TGTGCCAGCAGCACCACCGGGACAGGGGGCCGGGGGACATGGAACACTGAAGCTTTCTTT. V and J are TRBV5-6 and TRBJ1-1; the match to TRBD1 covers 12 bases. The germline gives CDR1 SGHDT, CDR2 YYEEEE. The CDR3 length is 20 residues. With V trimmed by 4 bases and J by 1 base, 17 bases remained unmatched.

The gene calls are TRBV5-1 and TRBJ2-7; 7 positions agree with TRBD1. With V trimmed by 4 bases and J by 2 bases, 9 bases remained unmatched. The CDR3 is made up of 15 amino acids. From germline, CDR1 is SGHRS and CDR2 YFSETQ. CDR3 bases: TGCGCCAGCAGCCCCCCCGGGACAGTCGCCTACGAGCAGTACTTC. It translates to CASSPPGTVAYEQYF.

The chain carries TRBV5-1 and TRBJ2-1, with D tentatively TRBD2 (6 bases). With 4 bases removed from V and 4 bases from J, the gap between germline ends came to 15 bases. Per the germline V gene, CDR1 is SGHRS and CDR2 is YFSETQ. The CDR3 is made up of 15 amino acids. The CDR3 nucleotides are TGCGCCAGCAGCGGCGGGACGGGCCGTTACAATGAGCAGTTCTTC. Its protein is CASSGGTGRYNEQFF. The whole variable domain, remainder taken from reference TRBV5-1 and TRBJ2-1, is KAGVTQTPRYLIKTRGQQVTLSCSPISGHRSVSWYQQTPGQGLQFLFEYFSETQRNKGNFPGRFSGRQFSNSRSEMNVSTLELGDSALYLCASSGGTGRYNEQFFGPGTRLTVL.

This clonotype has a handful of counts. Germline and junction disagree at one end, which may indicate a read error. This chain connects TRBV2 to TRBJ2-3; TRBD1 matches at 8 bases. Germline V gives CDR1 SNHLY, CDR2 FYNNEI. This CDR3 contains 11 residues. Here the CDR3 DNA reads TGTGCCAGCAGCCGGACAGGGCACGCCGCCTTT. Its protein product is CASSRTGHAAF.

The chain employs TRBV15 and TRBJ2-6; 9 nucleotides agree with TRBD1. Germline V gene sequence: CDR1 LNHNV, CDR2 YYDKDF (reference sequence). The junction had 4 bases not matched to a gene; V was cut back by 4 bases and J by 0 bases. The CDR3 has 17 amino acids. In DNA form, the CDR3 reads TGTGCCACCAGCATACAGGGGGCGATCTCTGGGGCCAACGTCCTGACTTTC. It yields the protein CATSIQGAISGANVLTF.

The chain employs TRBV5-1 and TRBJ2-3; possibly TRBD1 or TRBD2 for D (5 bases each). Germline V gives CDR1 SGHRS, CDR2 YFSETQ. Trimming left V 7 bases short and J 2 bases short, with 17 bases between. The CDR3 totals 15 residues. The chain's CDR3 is CASRKERGTTDTQYF. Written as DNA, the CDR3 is TGCGCCAGCCGTAAGGAGAGGGGAACCACAGATACGCAGTATTTT.

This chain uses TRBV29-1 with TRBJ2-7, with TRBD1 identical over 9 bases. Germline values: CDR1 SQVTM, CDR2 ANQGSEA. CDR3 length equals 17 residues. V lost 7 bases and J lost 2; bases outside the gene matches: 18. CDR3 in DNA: TGCAGCGCACTAGACCGGGACAGGGACTATCTCACCTACGAGCAGTACTTC. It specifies CSALDRDRDYLTYEQYF.

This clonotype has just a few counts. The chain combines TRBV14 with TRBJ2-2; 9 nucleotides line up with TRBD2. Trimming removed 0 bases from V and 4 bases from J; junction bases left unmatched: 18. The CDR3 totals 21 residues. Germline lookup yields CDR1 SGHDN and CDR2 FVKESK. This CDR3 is CASSQDGPGSGLALSTGELFF. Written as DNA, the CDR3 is TGTGCCAGCAGCCAAGATGGCCCGGGGTCGGGACTAGCCCTCAGCACCGGGGAGCTGTTTTTT.

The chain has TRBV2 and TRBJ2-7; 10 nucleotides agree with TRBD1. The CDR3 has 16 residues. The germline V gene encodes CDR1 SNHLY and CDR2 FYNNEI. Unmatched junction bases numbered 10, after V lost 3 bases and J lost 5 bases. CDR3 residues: CASSDFETGGRDEQYF. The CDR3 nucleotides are TGTGCCAGCAGTGATTTTGAGACAGGGGGCCGGGACGAGCAGTACTTC.

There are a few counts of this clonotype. CDR3 nucleotide sequence: TGCAGTGCCAGCGCGGGGACGGATAACTATGGCTACACCTTC. The encoded protein is CSASAGTDNYGYTF. This chain connects TRBV20-1 to TRBJ1-2, with D perhaps TRBD1 (5 bases). V was cut by 6 bases and J by 1 base, with 15 bases left in between. This CDR3 spans 14 amino acids. Germline loops: CDR1 DFQATT, CDR2 SNEGSKA (reference sequence).

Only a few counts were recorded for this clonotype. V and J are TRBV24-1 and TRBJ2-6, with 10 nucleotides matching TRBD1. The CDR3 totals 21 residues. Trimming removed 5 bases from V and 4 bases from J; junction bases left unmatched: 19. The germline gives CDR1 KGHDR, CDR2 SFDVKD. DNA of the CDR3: TGTGCCACCAGTGCCTCCGCCGGGACAGGGGTTCCTAAGTCCGGGGCCAACGTCCTGACTTTC. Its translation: CATSASAGTGVPKSGANVLTF.

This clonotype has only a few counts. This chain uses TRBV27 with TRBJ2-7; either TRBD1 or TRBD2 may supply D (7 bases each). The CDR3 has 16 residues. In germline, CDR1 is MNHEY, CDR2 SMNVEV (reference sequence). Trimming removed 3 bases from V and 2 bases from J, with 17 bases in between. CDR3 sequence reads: CASSFRGDSKAYEQYF. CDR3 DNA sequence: TGTGCCAGCAGTTTCCGGGGGGACAGCAAAGCCTACGAGCAGTACTTC.